The 19 T cell receptor beta chains below come from one sample, sequenced in a study of shared clonotypes between healthy human individuals. Using immunoSEQ multiplex PCR, the repertoire was profiled, and TCRdb retains in-frame clones only, with some absent. The sample has around 2.5 million clones, under 95% seen once. The sample was naive CD4+ T cells from PBMCs. Subset indicated: CD45RA+ positively selected. These receptors all come from a man aged 18 to 35 in good health. Some clones in this sample may be carry-over from other donors' samples.

The rearrangement uses TRBV6-5 and TRBJ2-5, with 10 bases aligning to TRBD1. The DNA matches TRBJ2-7 better at its end, which makes the J call doubtful. Germline lookup yields CDR1 MNHEY and CDR2 SVGAGI. This CDR3 region has 15 residues. The CDR3 DNA reads as TGTGCCAGCAGCTCAAGACAGGGGGCGCCCTACGAGCAGTACTTC. This sequence encodes CASSSRQGAPYEQYF.

The chain uses TRBV9 and TRBJ2-2; 12 nucleotides match TRBD2. The CDR3 runs to 18 residues. Germline CDR1 reads SGDLS; CDR2 reads YYNGEE. The trim removed 3 bases at V and 4 bases at J, leaving 10 bases unmatched. The CDR3 DNA reads as TGTGCCAGCAGCGAGTTTACTAGCGGGAGGCTGGGCACCGGGGAGCTGTTTTTT. This codes for CASSEFTSGRLGTGELFF.

V usage is TRBV4-2 and J usage is TRBJ2-1; D tentatively reads TRBD1 or TRBD2 (6 bases each). Trimming took 3 bases from V and 3 from J, leaving 18 bases between them. CDR1 is LGHNA, CDR2 YNFKEQ, per germline. This CDR3 is 17 amino acids long. The CDR3 DNA follows: TGTGCCAGCAGCCATATTCCGTCCGGGGGCCACTACAATGAGCAGTTCTTC. It codes for CASSHIPSGGHYNEQFF.

This rearrangement joins TRBV5-1 to TRBJ2-2, with 9 bases identical to TRBD1. The CDR3 totals 15 residues. V was pared by 4 bases and J by 6 bases, with 7 bases of the junction left unmatched. CDR1 SGHRS and CDR2 YFSETQ come from the germline V gene. CDR3 sequence: CASSVTGGASGELFF. Written as DNA, the CDR3 is TGCGCCAGCAGCGTTACAGGGGGCGCGTCCGGGGAGCTGTTTTTT.

The gene calls are TRBV4-1 and TRBJ1-4; D uncertain. Germline lookup yields CDR1 MGHRA and CDR2 YSYEKL. This CDR3 comprises 13 residues. V lost 3 bases and J lost 8, with 10 bases in between. The CDR3 region is CASSHLAEEKLFF. The CDR3 nucleotides are TGCGCCAGCAGCCATCTGGCGGAAGAAAAACTGTTTTTT.

This chain connects TRBV7-9 to TRBJ2-7; no firm D call. Germline assignment: CDR1 SEHNR and CDR2 FQNEAQ (reference sequence). CDR3 size: 15 residues. V dropped 3 bases and J dropped 1 base, with 13 bases sitting between them. This CDR3 reads CASSFSLGASYEQYF. CDR3 DNA sequence: TGTGCCAGCAGCTTTTCGTTAGGAGCGTCCTACGAGCAGTACTTC.

As for this clone: The sample holds other DNA sequences that translate to the same CDR3. This chain uses TRBV6-1 with TRBJ1-1, with D possibly matching TRBD1 (5 bases). There are 13 residues in the CDR3. Germline CDR1 is MNHNS and CDR2 is SASEGT. Trimming left V 5 bases short and J 1 base short, with 8 bases between. This CDR3 is CASSLGGNTEAFF. The DNA of the CDR3 is TGTGCCAGCAGTCTCGGGGGGAACACTGAAGCTTTCTTT.

CDR3 region: CASSRGATDTQYF. The CDR3 DNA reads as TGTGCCAGCAGTAGGGGGGCCACAGATACGCAGTATTTT. The chain carries TRBV25-1 and TRBJ2-3; D tentatively fits TRBD1 or TRBD2 (6 bases each). CDR3 length: 13 amino acids. Germline lookup yields CDR1 MGHDK and CDR2 SYGVNS. Trimming stripped 5 bases from V and 2 bases from J, with 8 bases between.

The CDR3 bases are TGTGCCACCAGCAGGGACAGGGAGAATGAAAAACTGTTTTTT. This encodes CATSRDRENEKLFF. J is TRBJ1-4 and V is TRBV15; 8 positions match TRBD1. The trim removed 3 bases at V and 5 bases at J, leaving 2 bases unmatched. The CDR3 consists of 14 residues. Germline V gives CDR1 LNHNV, CDR2 YYDKDF (reference sequence).

The chain employs TRBV28 and TRBJ1-5; 9 nucleotides align to TRBD1. The CDR3 is 15 amino acids. V shed 2 bases and J 7 bases; nucleotides not matched to a gene: 6. Germline lookup yields CDR1 MDHEN and CDR2 SYDVKM. CDR3 nucleotides: TGTGCCAGCAGTTTAACAGGGGGCGCGTGGCAGCCCCAGCATTTT. Protein: CASSLTGGAWQPQHF.

Regarding this clone: Sequence at one end of the junction differs from germline and may be a read error. The gene calls are TRBV6-5 and TRBJ2-3; 9 nucleotides line up with TRBD1. Germline CDR1 MNHEY, CDR2 SVGAGI. The CDR3 covers 14 residues. The chain's CDR3 is CASSTGGRTGTQYF. DNA of the CDR3: TGTGCCAGCAGCACAGGGGGCAGAACAGGTACGCAGTATTTT.

The V and J genes are TRBV11-2 and TRBJ1-1; 7 nucleotides align to TRBD1. Germline CDR1 SGHAT, CDR2 FQNNGV. J lost 0 bases, V lost 5 bases, and 3 bases had no gene match. The CDR3 has 14 residues. CDR3 sequence: CASSRDRVNTEAFF. In nucleotides, the CDR3 is TGTGCCAGCAGCCGCGACAGGGTGAACACTGAAGCTTTCTTT.

This chain links TRBV5-5 with TRBJ1-4; TRBD1 matches at 7 bases. V was clipped by 4 bases and J by 0 bases; unmatched bases: 6. This CDR3 has 16 amino acids. Per germline, CDR1 SGHKS and CDR2 YYEKEE (reference sequence). CDR3 sequence reads: CASSGGQRATNEKLFF. As DNA, the CDR3 is TGTGCCAGCAGCGGGGGACAGAGGGCAACTAATGAAAAACTGTTTTTT.

This chain links TRBV14 with TRBJ2-2; TRBD2 matches 9 bases. The CDR3 runs to 16 residues. The V gene's germline CDR1 is SGHDN and CDR2 FVKESK. Losses at the gene ends were 4 bases for V and 4 bases for J; bases not matched to a gene: 7. The CDR3 reads CASSPLTSGSTGELFF. CDR3 coding DNA: TGTGCCAGCAGCCCCTTGACTAGCGGTTCCACCGGGGAGCTGTTTTTT.

This clone was recorded once. The gene calls are TRBV6-6 and TRBJ2-5; 9 bases match TRBD2. The CDR3 covers 15 residues. Germline CDR1 MNHNY, CDR2 SVGAGI (reference sequence). With V trimmed by 6 bases and J by 3 bases, 8 bases remained unmatched. CDR3 sequence reads: CASRGTGGREETQYF. The CDR3 bases are TGTGCCAGCAGGGGGACTGGCGGGAGGGAAGAGACCCAGTACTTC.

A word on this clone: Other DNA sequences within the sample encode an identical CDR3. The V gene is TRBV5-1, the J gene TRBJ2-1; D is uncertain. CDR1 and CDR2 from the germline V gene are SGHRS and YFSETQ. The CDR3 consists of 13 residues. Between the trimmed V and J ends, which lost 0 bases and 5 bases, there was a span of 6 bases. The CDR3 loop is CASSLVTDNEQFF. The CDR3 nucleotides read TGCGCCAGCAGCTTGGTCACCGACAATGAGCAGTTCTTC.

The CDR3 here is CASSVSSIQGEQYF. CDR3 DNA sequence: TGTGCCAGCAGTGTATCGTCCATTCAGGGGGAGCAGTACTTC. The chain couples TRBV2 to TRBJ2-7, with D tentatively TRBD1 (6 bases). The germline gives CDR1 SNHLY, CDR2 FYNNEI. V was shortened by 4 bases and J by 7 bases, with 17 bases between the two germline ends. The CDR3 consists of 14 residues.

This chain connects TRBV7-2 to TRBJ2-5; the match to TRBD1 covers 8 bases. CDR1 and CDR2 (germline): SGHTA, FQGNSA. The V gene end was trimmed by 5 bases and the J gene end by 3 bases; junction bases not matched to a gene: 5. This CDR3 is 14 amino acids long. The DNA for the CDR3 is TGTGCCAGCAGCCCCCGGGACAGGAAAGAGACCCAGTACTTC. Its translation is CASSPRDRKETQYF.

CDR3 DNA: TGTGCCAGCAGCCCAGAACCATACATGAACACTGAAGCTTTCTTT. It translates to CASSPEPYMNTEAFF. The V call is TRBV5-4, the J call TRBJ1-1; D unclear. The germline V and J ends were trimmed by 4 bases and 0 bases, with 13 bases remaining between them. Germline V gene data show CDR1 as SGHNT and CDR2 as YYREEE (reference sequence). The CDR3 spans 15 residues.